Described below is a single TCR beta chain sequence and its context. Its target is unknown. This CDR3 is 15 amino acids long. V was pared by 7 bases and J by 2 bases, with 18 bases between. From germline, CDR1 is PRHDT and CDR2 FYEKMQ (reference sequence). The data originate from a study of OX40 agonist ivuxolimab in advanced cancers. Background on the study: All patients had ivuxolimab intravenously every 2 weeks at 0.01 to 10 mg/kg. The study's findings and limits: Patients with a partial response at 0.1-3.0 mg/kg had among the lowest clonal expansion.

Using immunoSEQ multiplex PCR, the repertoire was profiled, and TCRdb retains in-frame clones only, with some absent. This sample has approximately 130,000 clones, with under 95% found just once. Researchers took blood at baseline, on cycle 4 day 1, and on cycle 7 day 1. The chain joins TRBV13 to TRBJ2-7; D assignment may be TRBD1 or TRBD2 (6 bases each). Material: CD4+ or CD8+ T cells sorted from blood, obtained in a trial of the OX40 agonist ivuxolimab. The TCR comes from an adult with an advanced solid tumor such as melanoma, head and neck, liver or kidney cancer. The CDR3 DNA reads TGTGCCAGCAACCGCGGGGACATAGGGGCCTACGAGCAGTACTTC. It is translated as CASNRGDIGAYEQYF.